Listed here are 24 T cell receptor beta chains from one sample, sequenced in a study of cytotoxic CD8 clonotypes in ibrutinib-treated CLL. TCRdb's table, derived via immunoSEQ multiplex PCR, lists solely in-frame clones and lacks some. The sample holds over 200,000 clones, 65% to 80% seen once. Material: PBMCs, obtained after 12 months of ibrutinib treatment. The receptors were gathered from a human donor with chronic lymphocytic leukemia.

V usage is TRBV7-8 and J usage is TRBJ1-2; the match to TRBD1 covers 8 bases. There are 14 residues in the CDR3. After removal of 6 bases from V and 8 bases from J, the junction contained 11 bases not matched to a gene. Germline V gene lookup returns CDR1 SGHVS and CDR2 FQNEAQ. The CDR3 sequence: CASRGYGQGWGYTF. The CDR3 nucleotides are TGTGCCAGCAGAGGATACGGACAGGGCTGGGGCTACACCTTC.

The chain has TRBV5-1 and TRBJ1-4; possible D gene TRBD1, 6 bases. Germline CDR1 SGHRS, CDR2 YFSETQ. Trimming removed 3 bases at V and 4 bases at J, with 13 bases between. This CDR3 contains 15 residues. DNA for the CDR3: TGCGCCAGCAGCTCCAGGGGCGGGGGTAATGAAAAACTGTTTTTT. It yields the protein CASSSRGGGNEKLFF. Combining the CDR3 with reference TRBV5-1 and TRBJ1-4 gives the whole variable domain KAGVTQTPRYLIKTRGQQVTLSCSPISGHRSVSWYQQTPGQGLQFLFEYFSETQRNKGNFPGRFSGRQFSNSRSEMNVSTLELGDSALYLCASSSRGGGNEKLFFGSGTQLSVL.

This chain joins TRBV5-1 and TRBJ2-7, with D maybe TRBD1 (6 bases). Trimming removed 5 bases at V and 3 bases at J, with 15 bases between. The CDR3 is made up of 14 amino acids. Germline loops: CDR1 SGHRS, CDR2 YFSETQ. CDR3: CASSYYRADYEQYF. For the CDR3, the DNA is TGCGCCAGCAGTTACTACAGGGCGGACTACGAGCAGTACTTC.

This sequence joins TRBV10-3 and TRBJ2-3; TRBD2 is a possible D gene (6 bases). The CDR3 runs 15 residues. The V gene's germline CDR1 is ENHRY and CDR2 SYGVKD. Trimming left V 5 bases short and J 3 bases short, with 15 bases between. The CDR3 is CAISNPAGPTDTQYF. The CDR3 DNA reads as TGTGCCATCAGTAACCCAGCGGGTCCAACAGATACGCAGTATTTT.

This clone has a handful of counts. The rearrangement joins TRBV7-8 to TRBJ2-2, with TRBD2 matching 7 bases. The CDR3 extends over 15 amino acids. Trimming cost V 2 bases and J 5 bases; bases outside gene matches: 5. Germline assignment: CDR1 SGHVS and CDR2 FQNEAQ. The DNA of the CDR3 is TGTGCCAGCAGCTTACGGCGGGAGAGTACCGGGGAGCTGTTTTTT. It translates to CASSLRRESTGELFF.

The V and J genes are TRBV18 and TRBJ2-3; a weak D match, TRBD2 (5 bases). The V end was cut by 2 bases, the J end by 2 bases, with 11 bases between. The CDR3 runs 15 residues. Germline CDR1 KGHSH, CDR2 LQKENI. The CDR3 loop is CASSPRIATTDTQYF. CDR3 bases: TGTGCCAGCTCACCAAGGATAGCGACCACAGATACGCAGTATTTT. The whole variable domain, filled in from reference TRBV18 and TRBJ2-3, reads NAGVMQNPRHLVRRRGQEARLRCSPMKGHSHVYWYRQLPEEGLKFMVYLQKENIIDESGMPKERFSAEFPKEGPSILRIQQVVRGDSAAYFCASSPRIATTDTQYFGPGTRLTVL.

This clone turned up a few times. The V and J genes are TRBV5-1 and TRBJ2-6, with unresolved D. CDR1 is SGHRS and CDR2 is YFSETQ in the germline V gene. There are 15 residues in the CDR3. V lost 0 bases and J 2 bases, leaving 6 bases between the germline ends. CDR3: CASSLADPGANVLTF. The CDR3 nucleotides read TGCGCCAGCAGCTTGGCCGATCCTGGGGCCAACGTCCTGACTTTC.

The chain combines TRBV27 with TRBJ1-4; tentative D call: TRBD1 (5 bases). The CDR3 is 15 amino acids. From germline, CDR1 is MNHEY and CDR2 SMNVEV (reference sequence). Trimming pared 6 bases from V and 8 bases from J, leaving 19 bases between. CDR3 nucleotide sequence: TGTGCCAGCAGGCTGGCTGGGGGGGGGAGGGAAAAACTGTTTTTT. Residues: CASRLAGGGREKLFF.

The V gene is TRBV7-2, the J gene TRBJ2-7; 8 nucleotides align to TRBD1. Per the germline V gene, CDR1 is SGHTA and CDR2 is FQGNSA. The V and J ends lost 5 bases and 4 bases, in that order; junction bases with no gene match: 10. The CDR3 runs 15 residues. As DNA, the CDR3 is TGTGCCAGCAGCCCACCTGGGACAGGCAAATACGAGCAGTACTTC. It specifies CASSPPGTGKYEQYF.

The rearrangement links TRBV7-9 to TRBJ1-1; D gene uncertain. The V gene lost 4 bases and the J gene lost 5 bases, with 17 bases spanning the gap. This CDR3 comprises 15 residues. CDR1 is SEHNR and CDR2 is FQNEAQ in the germline V gene (reference sequence). The DNA of the CDR3 is TGTGCCAGCAGCTCCAACACCCAGCCGGGGACTGAAGCTTTCTTT. This translates into CASSSNTQPGTEAFF.

The V gene is TRBV27, the J gene TRBJ1-2; 7 bases agree with TRBD1. Losses at the gene ends were 6 bases for V and 3 bases for J; bases not matched to a gene: 13. The CDR3 length is 16 residues. CDR1 and CDR2 from the germline V gene are MNHEY and SMNVEV (reference sequence). CDR3 region: CASSQTQGDKDYGYTF. The CDR3 nucleotides read TGTGCCAGCAGCCAAACTCAGGGGGATAAAGACTATGGCTACACCTTC.

The chain uses TRBV6-5 and TRBJ1-1; D gene ambiguous. Per germline, CDR1 MNHEY and CDR2 SVGAGI. V was cut by 8 bases and J by 4 bases, with 20 bases left in between. This CDR3 is built from 15 residues. CDR3 in amino acids: CASELTGIVGTEAFF. In DNA form, the CDR3 reads TGTGCCAGCGAACTAACCGGTATCGTAGGCACTGAAGCTTTCTTT.

The chain recombines TRBV5-6 with TRBJ2-3; TRBD1 matches 8 bases. Per the germline V gene, CDR1 is SGHDT and CDR2 is YYEEEE. This CDR3 contains 14 residues. J lost 4 bases, V lost 5 bases, and 6 bases had no gene match. CDR3 loop: CASRPTGAPDTQYF. Here the CDR3 DNA reads TGTGCCAGCAGACCGACAGGGGCTCCAGATACGCAGTATTTT. Drawing the rest from reference TRBV5-6 and TRBJ2-3, the complete variable domain is DAGVTQSPTHLIKTRGQQVTLRCSPKSGHDTVSWYQQALGQGPQFIFQYYEEEERQRGNFPDRFSGHQFPNYSSELNVNALLLGDSALYLCASRPTGAPDTQYFGPGTRLTVL.

Here the CDR3 DNA reads TGTGCCAGCAGCCCACGGGGCACGCACTATGGCTACACCTTC. Amino acids: CASSPRGTHYGYTF. The chain links TRBV4-2 to TRBJ1-2, with a possible D match to TRBD1 (5 bases). CDR3 length equals 14 residues. Per the germline V gene, CDR1 is LGHNA and CDR2 is YNFKEQ. The V end was cut by 4 bases, the J end by 3 bases, with 12 bases between.

The chain is built from TRBV11-3 and TRBJ1-1; D gene uncertain. CDR1 and CDR2 from the germline V gene are SGHNT and YENEEA. The germline V and J ends were trimmed by 5 bases and 1 base, with 11 bases remaining between them. This CDR3 comprises 14 residues. This CDR3 reads CASSHGGTNTEAFF. In DNA form, the CDR3 reads TGTGCCAGCAGCCACGGTGGCACGAACACTGAAGCTTTCTTT.

The CDR3 here is CASSITGTSSGANVLTF. The DNA of the CDR3 is TGTGCCAGTAGTATCACAGGGACTAGCTCTGGGGCCAACGTCCTGACTTTC. V gene TRBV19 combines with J gene TRBJ2-6; 8 nucleotides match TRBD2. Germline V gene sequence: CDR1 LNHDA, CDR2 SQIVND (reference sequence). This CDR3 comprises 17 residues. The trim removed 3 bases at V and 0 bases at J, leaving 4 bases unmatched.

This clone has a handful of counts. This chain joins TRBV9 and TRBJ1-4; 12 bases map to TRBD1. Germline CDR1 and CDR2: SGDLS and YYNGEE. The CDR3 length is 15 residues. V shed 4 bases, J shed 7 bases, and the junction held 5 bases outside the gene matches. The CDR3 coding sequence is TGTGCCAGCAGCCACCGGGACAGGGGGCTTGAAAAACTGTTTTTT. It is translated as CASSHRDRGLEKLFF.

V is TRBV30 and J is TRBJ1-1; weak D call: TRBD1 (5 bases). CDR1 is GTSNPN and CDR2 is SVGIG in the germline V gene (reference sequence). The CDR3 consists of 13 residues. The germline V and J ends were trimmed by 0 bases and 6 bases, with 11 bases remaining between them. The CDR3 nucleotides read TGTGCCTGGAGTGTACTCAGGGCCCCTGAAGCTTTCTTT. Protein sequence: CAWSVLRAPEAFF.

The chain combines TRBV7-2 with TRBJ2-1; 8 bases map to TRBD1. Germline CDR1 and CDR2: SGHTA and FQGNSA. With V trimmed by 5 bases and J by 6 bases, 6 bases remained unmatched. This CDR3 has 14 residues. The CDR3 protein is CASSPGRGRNEQFF. As DNA, the CDR3 is TGTGCCAGCAGCCCAGGCAGGGGGCGCAATGAGCAGTTCTTC. Full variable domain (missing parts from reference TRBV7-2 and TRBJ2-1): GAGVSQSPSNKVTEKGKDVELRCDPISGHTALYWYRQSLGQGLEFLIYFQGNSAPDKSGLPSDRFSAERTGGSVSTLTIQRTQQEDSAVYLCASSPGRGRNEQFFGPGTRLTVL.

The chain uses TRBV28 and TRBJ2-7, with a weak D call TRBD2 (6 bases). Germline CDR1 MDHEN, CDR2 SYDVKM. The CDR3 sequence is 14 residues long. V was trimmed by 8 bases and J by 0 bases, leaving 14 bases between them. DNA for the CDR3: TGTGCCAGCTTAAAGGGACTGAACTCCTACGAGCAGTACTTC. Translating gives CASLKGLNSYEQYF.

The rearrangement uses TRBV4-2 and TRBJ2-1, with no clear D. Per the germline V gene, CDR1 is LGHNA and CDR2 is YNFKEQ. This CDR3 has 14 residues. The germline V and J ends were trimmed by 0 bases and 5 bases, with 8 bases remaining between them. The CDR3 loop reads CASSQEGDNNEQFF. Here the CDR3 DNA reads TGTGCCAGCAGCCAAGAAGGAGATAACAATGAGCAGTTCTTC.

The rearrangement joins TRBV7-3 to TRBJ2-1; D is perhaps TRBD1 or TRBD2 (5 bases each). Germline V gene lookup returns CDR1 SGHTA and CDR2 FQGTGA. The V and J ends lost 0 bases and 6 bases respectively, with 12 bases between them. The length of the CDR3 is 15 residues. The CDR3 DNA reads as TGTGCCAGCAGCTTAACTTGGGGGAGCGGCAATGAGCAGTTCTTC. This sequence encodes CASSLTWGSGNEQFF.

This clone was seen more than once but under ten times. Here the CDR3 reads CASSELGMELFF. The CDR3, as DNA: TGTGCCAGCAGTGAGCTGGGTATGGAACTGTTTTTT. The V gene is TRBV2, the J gene TRBJ1-4, with unresolved D. Germline CDR1 reads SNHLY; CDR2 reads FYNNEI. This CDR3 spans 12 amino acids. Trimming took 3 bases from V and 12 from J, leaving 11 bases between them.

With regard to this clone: This sample also contains other DNA sequences that code for the same CDR3. The chain employs TRBV9 and TRBJ2-1; D might be TRBD2 (6 bases). CDR3 length equals 15 residues. The V and J ends lost 0 bases and 0 bases respectively, with 7 bases between them. Looked up from germline, CDR1 is SGDLS and CDR2 is YYNGEE. CDR3 protein: CASSVAGDSYNEQFF. The DNA for the CDR3 is TGTGCCAGCAGCGTAGCGGGAGACTCCTACAATGAGCAGTTCTTC.